This T cell receptor (beta chain) was recorded in a study of T cell responses to AZD1222 COVID-19 vaccine. Notes on the study in general: Of the AZD1222 recipients, only 5 or 6 were seropositive at baseline. There were repertoire samples only from the period after the peak T cell response.

Losses at the gene ends were 5 bases for V and 5 bases for J; bases not matched to a gene: 12. CDR3 length equals 17 residues. Germline V CDR1 and CDR2: SGHTA, FQGNSA. To note about this clone: The antigen is unknown.

Libraries were prepared by immunoSEQ multiplex PCR; TCRdb keeps only in-frame clonotypes and omits some of them. The sample has 45,000 to 70,000 clones, around 88% seen once. The chain joins TRBV7-2 to TRBJ2-3; 11 nucleotides align to TRBD2. The TCR was taken from an adult in good health. The specimen was peripheral blood, collected on day 0 of AZD1222 vaccination. CDR3 bases: TGTGCCAGCAGCCCAGCAGGGGCCGGGACTAGCGGAGATACGCAGTATTTT. It specifies CASSPAGAGTSGDTQYF.